Described below is a single TCR beta chain sequence and its context. Its antigen is currently unknown. The RNA, about 0.5 to 1 ug, was put through reverse transcription using random hexamers. Each CDR3 protein gets one entry after TCRdb re-called the immunoSEQ multiplex PCR reads with MiXCR. This sample has 250,000 to 300,000 distinct CDR3 sequences, with approximately 84% found just once. CDR1 is SGHNT and CDR2 is YYREEE in the germline V gene (reference sequence). The CDR3 is 15 amino acids. V was pared by 4 bases and J by 1 base, with 14 bases between. This sample is part of a study of CD8 T cells in Susac syndrome. Negative magnetic isolation gave CD8+ and CD4+ cells; FACS enriched CD8+ TEMRA. General study results and limits: Regarding the TCR sequencing and HLA analysis, the study admitted that a relatively small number of individuals were involved.

The chain employs TRBV5-4 and TRBJ1-1, with D unclear. Material for sequencing was CD8+ T cells from PBMCs. The source of this sequence is a human donor with multiple sclerosis. CDR3: CASSPPRPGNTEAFF. CDR3 DNA sequence: TGTGCCAGCAGCCCGCCCCGGCCGGGGAACACTGAAGCTTTCTTT.